Below are 25 T cell receptor beta chains sequenced from a single sample in a study of blood T cells in healthy people across ages. It was with a sample-barcoded 5' primer and a J-beta primer mix that a second PCR of about 6 to 12 cycles was run. Via MiXCR, TCRdb re-called the 5' RACE reads, giving one row per CDR3 protein. The table has around 940,000 distinct CDR3 sequences, roughly half seen once; the top ten hold about 20%. The material sequenced was blood. These receptors were obtained from an older woman in good health.

The genes are TRBV6-2 or TRBV6-3 and TRBJ1-5; perhaps TRBD1 as D (6 bases). The V and J ends lost 4 bases and 4 bases respectively, with 14 bases between them. The CDR3 runs 15 residues. CDR1 is MNHEY and CDR2 is SVGEGT in the germline V gene. DNA for the CDR3: TGTGCCAGCAGTTCGACAGGATTCCCGAATCAGCCCCAGCATTTT. Translating it yields CASSSTGFPNQPQHF.

A few counts support this clonotype. V usage is TRBV12-3 or TRBV12-4 and J usage is TRBJ2-5, with TRBD2 identical over 11 bases. After removal of 5 bases from V and 3 bases from J, the junction contained 14 bases not matched to a gene. The CDR3 is 18 amino acids. The CDR3 spells CASSPRRRLAGFEETQYF. CDR3 coding DNA: TGTGCCAGCAGTCCCAGACGGAGACTAGCGGGATTCGAAGAGACCCAGTACTTC.

This clonotype has more than one count but fewer than ten. The chain couples TRBV15 to TRBJ2-5; tentatively, D is TRBD2 (5 bases). The CDR3 has 14 residues. V was trimmed by 2 bases and J by 11 bases, leaving 18 bases between them. The V gene's germline CDR1 is LNHNV and CDR2 YYDKDF (reference sequence). The CDR3 sequence: CATSRKADRDQQYF. As DNA, the CDR3 is TGTGCCACCAGCAGAAAAGCCGACCGGGATCAGCAGTACTTC.

The table lists this clonotype with many counts. The J gene is TRBJ2-4, the V gene TRBV4-1, with D hard to call. V was cut by 1 base and J by 5 bases, with 6 bases left in between. The germline gives CDR1 MGHRA, CDR2 YSYEKL. This CDR3 has 13 residues. Here the CDR3 DNA reads TGCGCCAGCAGCCAAGGGGTCCAAAACATTCAGTACTTC. Its translation is CASSQGVQNIQYF.

The sample holds a few counts of this clonotype. The gene calls are TRBV7-2 and TRBJ2-7; 10 bases are shared with TRBD2. V gave up 1 base and J gave up 7 bases; unmatched junction bases: 7. This CDR3 has 15 residues. Looked up from germline, CDR1 is SGHTA and CDR2 is FQGNSA. CDR3 in DNA: TGTGCCAGCAGCTTAGTACTTGCTAGCGGGGGAGAGCAGTACTTC. It codes for CASSLVLASGGEQYF.

V is TRBV11-2 and J is TRBJ2-7; D uncertain. Trimming stripped 8 bases from V and 2 bases from J, with 13 bases between. This CDR3 has 13 amino acids. CDR1 SGHAT and CDR2 FQNNGV come from the germline V gene. The CDR3 coding sequence is TGTGCCAGCGGACGGTGGGGAACCTACGAGCAGTACTTC. Its translation: CASGRWGTYEQYF.

This clonotype was counted a single time. The V call is TRBV20-1, the J call TRBJ2-1; D is undetermined. Germline V gives CDR1 DFQATT, CDR2 SNEGSKA (reference sequence). Trimming removed 5 bases from V and 9 bases from J, with 14 bases in between. The CDR3 has 12 residues. The CDR3, as DNA: TGCAGTGCTTTCTCGGGTAGAGTTGAGCAGTTCTTC. It is translated as CSAFSGRVEQFF.

This clonotype was detected many times. This chain connects TRBV11-2 to TRBJ2-7; 7 bases line up with TRBD1. Looked up from germline, CDR1 is SGHAT and CDR2 is FQNNGV. The CDR3 runs to 16 residues. With 4 bases clipped from V and 1 base from J, the junction kept 10 bases outside the gene matches. Here the CDR3 DNA reads TGTGCCAGCAGCTCAATCAGACAGGGCATGTCCTACGAGCAGTACTTC. Translated: CASSSIRQGMSYEQYF. The variable domain in full, completed from reference TRBV11-2 and TRBJ2-7, reads EAGVAQSPRYKIIEKRQSVAFWCNPISGHATLYWYQQILGQGPKLLIQFQNNGVVDDSQLPKDRFSAERLKGVDSTLKIQPAKLEDSAVYLCASSSIRQGMSYEQYFGPGTRLTVT.

In regard to this clonotype: Relative to the germline gene, one junction end is altered; a read error may explain this. The CDR3 nucleotides read TGCAGCGTTAAAGATCTTGGACCACACGAGCAGTACTTC. This encodes CSVKDLGPHEQYF. The chain joins TRBV29-1 to TRBJ2-5; D is ambiguous. TRBJ2-7 explains the end of the DNA better; the J call may be wrong. From germline, CDR1 is SQVTM and CDR2 ANQGSEA. The CDR3 has 13 residues.

This chain connects TRBV12-3 or TRBV12-4 to TRBJ2-7; 9 nucleotides agree with TRBD1. Trimming cost V 2 bases and J 2 bases; bases outside gene matches: 7. CDR3 size: 16 residues. CDR3 coding DNA: TGTGCCAGCAGTTTAATTCCTGGGACAGGGACCTACGAGCAGTACTTC. It codes for CASSLIPGTGTYEQYF.

As concerns this clonotype: The junction does not match germline at one end; this may be a read error. This rearrangement joins TRBV5-6 to TRBJ2-7, with TRBD1 matching 12 bases. The germline V gene encodes CDR1 SGHDT and CDR2 YYEEEE. The CDR3 sequence is 15 residues long. CDR3 protein: CASRETGTGGYVQYF. The CDR3 nucleotides read TGTGCCAGCAGAGAAACCGGGACAGGGGGCTACGTGCAGTACTTC.

The rearrangement uses TRBV27 and TRBJ1-2; D perhaps matches TRBD1 (5 bases). Germline V gives CDR1 MNHEY, CDR2 SMNVEV (reference sequence). Trimming left V 3 bases short and J 4 bases short, with 18 bases between. The CDR3 extends over 16 amino acids. CDR3 bases: TGTGCCAGCAGTTTGGGGGTCGAGAGGTTCGGCTATGGCTACACCTTC. This codes for CASSLGVERFGYGYTF.

As concerns this clonotype: One end of the junction does not line up with germline, which may come from a read error. This chain uses TRBV5-1 with TRBJ2-1; the D is unclear. The J call may be wrong; the DNA end is better matched by TRBJ2-7. The germline gives CDR1 SGHRS, CDR2 YFSETQ. The CDR3 loop spans 12 amino acids. This CDR3 is CASRLSYNEQYF. CDR3 nucleotides: TGCGCAAGCAGGCTATCCTACAATGAGCAGTACTTC.

This clonotype showed up just once. This chain joins TRBV7-2 and TRBJ1-2; D is unclear. The CDR3 is 14 residues long. Germline-derived CDR1 and CDR2 are SGHTA and FQGNSA. V lost 3 bases, J lost 8 bases, and 16 bases lay in between. The CDR3 sequence is CASSFGLTGEGYTF. For the CDR3, the DNA is TGTGCCAGCAGCTTTGGATTGACGGGTGAGGGCTACACCTTC.

CDR3 amino acids: CASSLRGANEKLFF. CDR3 bases: TGTGCCAGCAGTTTACGGGGGGCTAATGAAAAACTGTTTTTT. The chain recombines TRBV27 with TRBJ1-4; D perhaps matches TRBD1 (5 bases). Germline V lookup: CDR1 MNHEY, CDR2 SMNVEV (reference sequence). There are 14 residues in the CDR3. The V gene lost 2 bases and the J gene lost 3 bases, with 7 bases spanning the gap.

The chain carries TRBV20-1 and TRBJ2-4; possibly TRBD1 for D (6 bases). Germline V gives CDR1 DFQATT, CDR2 SNEGSKA (reference sequence). Trimming pared 5 bases from V and 0 bases from J, leaving 14 bases between. The CDR3 is made up of 15 amino acids. CDR3 residues: CSAAGTFLAKNIQYF. The CDR3 DNA is TGCAGTGCTGCCGGGACATTTTTAGCCAAAAACATTCAGTACTTC.

This clonotype was counted ten times or more. This rearrangement joins TRBV27 to TRBJ2-3; 9 bases align to TRBD1. The V segment lost 8 bases and the J segment 6 bases; nucleotides outside the gene matches: 12. In germline, CDR1 is MNHEY, CDR2 SMNVEV (reference sequence). The CDR3 has 15 residues. CDR3 coding DNA: TGTGCCAGCCGGCCTGGGGGACAGGGATGGGATACGCAGTATTTT. It codes for CASRPGGQGWDTQYF.

V is TRBV20-1 and J is TRBJ2-5; D is possibly TRBD2 (5 bases). Germline V gene sequence: CDR1 DFQATT, CDR2 SNEGSKA (reference sequence). This CDR3 has 14 amino acids. Trimming left V 6 bases short and J 5 bases short, with 19 bases between. For the CDR3, the DNA is TGCAGTGCGAATCTAGCACCCCGCGTGGAGACCCAGTACTTC. As protein: CSANLAPRVETQYF.

The genes are TRBV2 and TRBJ2-7; D is tentatively TRBD1 or TRBD2 (6 bases each). V lost 7 bases and J lost 1, with 14 bases in between. Germline V lookup: CDR1 SNHLY, CDR2 FYNNEI. The CDR3 has 14 amino acids. The chain's CDR3 is CASKGGGWSYEQYF. CDR3 in DNA: TGTGCCAGCAAGGGGGGCGGTTGGTCCTACGAGCAGTACTTC.

Only a few counts were recorded for this clonotype. The chain links TRBV12-3 or TRBV12-4 to TRBJ2-3; D might be TRBD1 (5 bases). CDR3 size: 17 residues. Trimming pared 4 bases from V and 6 bases from J, leaving 23 bases between. The CDR3 sequence is CASSSNSRARISDTQYF. In DNA form, the CDR3 reads TGTGCCAGCAGTTCAAACTCCAGGGCCAGAATCAGCGATACGCAGTATTTT.

The V gene is TRBV24-1, the J gene TRBJ2-3, with TRBD1 identical over 10 bases. V trimming: 5 bases; J trimming: 5 bases; junction bases outside the gene matches: 6. Germline V lookup: CDR1 KGHDR, CDR2 SFDVKD. The length of the CDR3 is 15 residues. CDR3 DNA: TGTGCCACCAGTGTACCGACAGGGGGCGAAGATACGCAGTATTTT. As protein: CATSVPTGGEDTQYF.

The chain combines TRBV29-1 with TRBJ1-2; D perhaps matches TRBD1 (6 bases). Looked up from germline, CDR1 is SQVTM and CDR2 is ANQGSEA. The CDR3 spans 13 residues. V was pared by 8 bases and J by 3 bases, with 16 bases between. This chain's CDR3 is CSYGGGEDYGYTF. The CDR3 nucleotides read TGCAGCTACGGGGGGGGCGAGGACTATGGCTACACCTTC.

The chain joins TRBV7-2 to TRBJ2-3, with 8 bases lining up with TRBD1. The CDR3 covers 14 residues. The junction had 5 bases not matched to a gene; V was cut back by 5 bases and J by 4 bases. The germline gives CDR1 SGHTA, CDR2 FQGNSA. The CDR3 is CASSPRTGSDTQYF. The CDR3 DNA sequence: TGTGCCAGCAGCCCGCGGACAGGGTCAGATACGCAGTATTTT.

This clonotype has only a few counts. This chain uses TRBV3-1 with TRBJ2-5; 9 nucleotides line up with TRBD2. The DNA end is more similar to TRBJ2-7, so the J call may be wrong. CDR1 is LGHDT and CDR2 is YNNKEL in the germline V gene (reference sequence). The CDR3 has 13 amino acids. This CDR3 is CASSPGTSHEQYF. The CDR3 DNA reads TGTGCCAGCAGCCCCGGGACTAGCCACGAGCAGTACTTC.

The chain is built from TRBV6-6 and TRBJ2-7, with D tentatively TRBD2 (5 bases). CDR3 length: 11 amino acids. The V end lost 2 bases, the J end lost 7 bases, and 6 bases lay between the germline ends. Germline CDR1 reads MNHNY; CDR2 reads SVGAGI (reference sequence). The CDR3 is CASSYGSEQYF. CDR3 in DNA: TGTGCCAGCAGTTACGGGAGTGAGCAGTACTTC.